This record looks at one T cell receptor beta chain sequence and its context. Its antigen remains unidentified. The input lacks base qualities; no much larger clone sits a single base away. Donors were healthy HIV-negative adults with no recently reported acute infections or vaccinations. Every donor was a Caucasian adult living in Nashville, Tennessee, USA. CD4+ T cells were enriched by magnetic negative selection; naive cells were then positively selected on CD45RA, and the negative fraction formed the memory subset. After blood collection by leukapheresis, PBMCs were isolated using Ficoll-Histopaque density gradient centrifugation and then cryopreserved in the vapor phase of liquid nitrogen. Analytical flow cytometry was used to check the purity and quantity of each magnetically sorted T cell population. Each sorted fraction had its genomic DNA isolated and then quantified by UV absorbance on a Nanodrop 2000c.

From its cysteine to its phenylalanine, the CDR3 spans 14 amino acids. The sequence is cut down to CDR3 DNA, 42 bases in frame from base 1. The junction carries 13 bases between V and J, which are trimmed by 3 bases and 5 bases respectively. For CDR1 and CDR2, the germline V gene lists SGHVS and FQNEAQ. These data come from a study of shared clonotypes between healthy human individuals (TCRdb year 2020). Background on the whole study: Two women and a few men aged 18 to 49 years were included in the cohort. Leukapheresis yielded between about 0.9 and 10 billion PBMCs per donor. Blood TCR repertoires of a handful of healthy adults were deeply sequenced to estimate repertoire size and the extent of clonotype sharing between individuals. For each donor, CD4 naive and CD4 memory were each given three plates, CD8 naive was given two plates, and CD8 memory was given one plate. To increase sequencing depth and limit assay-specific biases, different laboratories used diverse techniques to prepare libraries and sequence TCR repertoires. Study-level results and caveats: Compared with non-shared clonotypes, the clonotypes found in all four sorted-subset donors had higher generation probabilities. Naive subsets generally had larger estimated clonotype richness than memory subsets did. When a handful of donors were compared, the shared fraction of clonotypes was about 5% for naive CD4, about 4% for naive CD8, about 2.4% for memory CD4, and 0.35% to 0.5% for memory CD8. Based on pairwise subsampling, the degree of clonotype sharing among donors was expected to be affected by sequencing depth. Because the study included only a small number of donors, the genetic and exposure-history diversity represented was limited. Incomplete sequencing was indicated by rarefaction of sorted-subset datasets, despite the large sequencing depth. Only blood was sampled, and tissue TCR repertoires likely differ from those in blood.

Using the deep immunoSEQ assay, multiplex PCR amplified TCR CDR3 regions from genomic DNA. For each cell subset, the extracted genomic DNA was distributed evenly across all wells of several immunoSEQ 96-well plates, and each plate served as one replicate. For sorted subsets, each replicate PCR was loaded with roughly 0.2 ug genomic DNA, equivalent to some 27,000 T cell genomes. Purified libraries were quantified with a Qubit 3.0 fluorometer, sized on a Bioanalyzer 2100, and re-quantified with the KAPA Library Quantification kit. A separate single-read 150-cycle Illumina NextSeq 550 flow cell was used to sequence each immunoSEQ 96-well plate. In the original analysis: Because only junctional sequences without quality scores were contained in the immunoSEQ output, filtering matching that applied to full-length reads could not be performed. To assign V/J genes and CDR3, sequences were annotated using PyIR, a Python wrapper for IgBLAST v1.9, with IMGT germline references. Any read was removed if the V/J assignment was weak (E-value above 1e-6), the CDR3 was missing, or the read contained stop codons, out-of-frame junctions, or ambiguous translated residues. A V3J clonotype was defined by an identical inferred V gene, J gene, and CDR3 amino acid sequence. To compute the percentage overlap between repertoires, the number of shared unique clonotypes was divided by the size of the smaller repertoire. Three approaches were used to assess repertoire richness: RTK rarefaction, the Chao1 estimator, and Recon v2.1 estimates of unobserved clonotypes. Generation probabilities were computed with OLGA for all TCRbeta clonotypes obtained by the gDNA method from four donors. TCRdb carries this immuneACCESS record with in-frame sequences only. Its versions omit some clonotypes, under half of them owing to an unresolved V gene in the studies checked, with the rest unexplained. For V, J and clone size, that table is used; D and trimming come from the DNA. Present in this sample are about 1.5 million clones, around 95% of which were seen just once. Together, the top ten hold approximately 1.1% of the sample.

The receptor's source is a man younger than 40 in good health. The sequencing input was naive CD4+ T cells sorted from blood. Taken with the paper, the label for cell subset or site translates to: CD45RA+ positively selected. Recombination connected TRBV7-8 to TRBJ2-5, with a tentative D gene TRBD2 over 5 matching bases. The nucleotide sequence reads TGTGCCAGCAGCTTCTCAGCGGATCCGGAGACCCAGTACTTC. The resulting protein is CASSFSADPETQYF.